A selection of T cell receptor beta chains follows, all from one sample in a study of shared clonotypes between healthy human individuals. Produced via immunoSEQ multiplex PCR; TCRdb's table is partial and in-frame only. The table shows around 1,900,000 clones, with about 93% occurring only once. The sequencing input was naive CD8+ T cells from PBMCs. All receptors derive from a man aged 18 to 30 in good health. Some clones in this sample may be carry-over from other donors' samples. Both conserved end residues are part of each CDR3. A D gene is named only where the DNA matches it firmly. Only part of the rows carry a size: once, few, many, or a class if the clone is expanded.

cdr3_aa cdr3_nt j_call v_call d_call clone_size
CASSRVREGAYEQYF TGCGCCAGCAGCCGCGTGAGGGAGGGGGCCTACGAGCAGTACTTC TRBJ2-7 TRBV4-1 NA NA
CASSLEPQSGIAYEQYF TGCGCCAGCAGCTTGGAGCCTCAGAGCGGGATTGCCTACGAGCAGTACTTC TRBJ2-7 TRBV5-1 TRBD2 many
CASSPRQYSYGNTIYF TGTGCCAGCAGCCCTAGACAGTACTCCTACGGAAACACCATATATTTT TRBJ1-3 TRBV28 NA NA
CASSYGTGELFF TGTGCCAGCAGTTACGGGACCGGGGAGCTGTTTTTT TRBJ2-2 TRBV6-5 NA NA
CASSNDRYQETQYF TGTGCCAGCAGCAATGACAGGTACCAAGAGACCCAGTACTTC TRBJ2-5 TRBV13 NA NA
CASSLRAIAYNEQFF TGTGCCAGCAGTTTAAGGGCGATAGCGTACAATGAGCAGTTCTTC TRBJ2-1 TRBV28 NA NA
CASSLGPLNEQFF TGTGCCAGCAGCTTGGGACCACTCAATGAGCAGTTCTTC TRBJ2-1 TRBV5-6 NA NA
CASSLELGFYEQYF TGTGCCAGCAGCTTAGAACTAGGGTTCTACGAGCAGTACTTC TRBJ2-7 TRBV7-6 NA NA
CASSFLGGTEAFF TGTGCCAGTAGTTTCCTGGGTGGAACTGAAGCTTTCTTT TRBJ1-1 TRBV19 NA NA
CASRIGGETQYF TGTGCCAGCAGGATCGGGGGAGAGACCCAGTACTTC TRBJ2-5 TRBV6-6 NA NA
CSVDRAFF TGCAGCGTTGACAGAGCCTTCTTC TRBJ1-2 TRBV29-1 NA NA
CASSPFEGSYEQYF TGTGCCAGCAGCCCTTTCGAGGGATCCTACGAGCAGTACTTC TRBJ2-7 TRBV7-2 NA NA
CASSFPAGSTPYEQYF TGTGCCAGCAGTTTCCCAGCGGGCTCCACTCCCTACGAGCAGTACTTC TRBJ2-7 TRBV6-6 NA NA
CASSYLGHVLTF TGTGCCAGCAGTTACCTGGGCCACGTCCTGACTTTC TRBJ2-6 TRBV6-6 NA NA
CASSLSGLPGGEQYF TGCGCCAGCAGCTTATCAGGTTTGCCTGGGGGAGAGCAGTACTTC TRBJ2-7 TRBV5-1 NA NA
CSVEDAGRGYGYTF TGCAGCGTTGAAGATGCGGGGAGAGGCTATGGCTACACCTTC TRBJ1-2 TRBV29-1 NA NA
CASSLVSINEQFF TGTGCCAGCAGCCTAGTTAGTATCAATGAGCAGTTCTTC TRBJ2-1 TRBV7-2 NA NA
CATSRIKRRTDRGELFF TGTGCCACCAGCAGAATAAAGCGGAGAACCGATCGCGGGGAGCTGTTTTTT TRBJ2-2 TRBV15 NA NA
CASSSGGEGFEQYF TGTGCCAGCAGCTCCGGGGGTGAAGGCTTCGAGCAGTACTTC TRBJ2-7 TRBV11-3 NA NA
CASRLASNTEAFF TGTGCCAGCAGGTTAGCCTCGAACACTGAAGCTTTCTTT TRBJ1-1 TRBV28 NA NA
CASSQVRGGAMNTQYF TGCGCCAGCAGCCAAGTCAGAGGAGGGGCCATGAATACGCAGTATTTT TRBJ2-3 TRBV4-1 NA NA
CASSSNRRGLLIYEQYF TGTGCCAGCAGCTCGAACCGGCGCGGCCTCCTTATTTACGAGCAGTACTTC TRBJ2-7 TRBV7-9 NA NA
CASSGEVVSYEQYF TGTGCCAGCAGCGGGGAGGTAGTCTCCTACGAGCAGTACTTC TRBJ2-7 TRBV7-8 NA NA
CASSSARTENTEAFF TGCGCCAGCAGCTCCGCCCGGACGGAGAACACTGAAGCTTTCTTT TRBJ1-1 TRBV5-1 NA once
CASSLQKHTGTVDYEQYF TGCGCCAGCAGCCTGCAAAAACATACCGGGACAGTTGACTACGAGCAGTACTTC TRBJ2-7 TRBV4-1 TRBD1 NA
CASSDYMNTEAFF TGCGCCAGCAGTGATTATATGAACACTGAAGCTTTCTTT TRBJ1-1 TRBV10-1 NA NA
CASSDIRGHVNTGELFF TGTGCCAGCAGCGATATTCGGGGCCATGTTAACACCGGGGAGCTGTTTTTT TRBJ2-2 TRBV7-9 NA NA
CASSRGTGFYEQYF TGTGCCAGCAGCCGGGGGACAGGATTCTACGAGCAGTACTTC TRBJ2-7 TRBV5-6 TRBD1 NA
CASSLAGGTHYEQYF TGTGCCAGCAGCTTAGCGGGTGGAACTCACTACGAGCAGTACTTC TRBJ2-7 TRBV7-9 NA few
CASSQDLSYTGELFF TGCGCCAGCAGCCAAGATCTATCCTACACCGGGGAGCTGTTTTTT TRBJ2-2 TRBV4-1 NA NA
CASSATSGSHEQYF TGTGCCAGCAGCGCGACTAGCGGGAGCCACGAGCAGTACTTC TRBJ2-7 TRBV9 TRBD2 NA
CASTAGLAGGYEQYF TGTGCCAGTACCGCAGGACTAGCGGGAGGCTACGAGCAGTACTTC TRBJ2-7 TRBV19 TRBD2 NA
CASTYSVGTTAYEQYF TGTGCCAGCACCTACTCAGTCGGGACAACAGCCTACGAGCAGTACTTC TRBJ2-7 TRBV27 NA once
CSVPSRSGGYTF TGCAGCGTTCCGTCTCGCTCTGGGGGCTACACCTTC TRBJ1-2 TRBV29-1 NA NA
CASSVAMSPSENQPQHF TGTGCCAGCAGCGTAGCTATGTCCCCCAGCGAGAATCAGCCCCAGCATTTT TRBJ1-5 TRBV9 NA NA
CASSDKGRNQPQHF TGTGCCAGCAGTGACAAGGGCCGCAATCAGCCCCAGCATTTT TRBJ1-5 TRBV2 NA NA
CASSLVSPNYGYTF TGTGCCAGCAGCTTAGTGTCCCCTAACTATGGCTACACCTTC TRBJ1-2 TRBV7-9 NA NA
CASSYAVNEKLFF TGTGCCAGCAGCTACGCCGTTAATGAAAAACTGTTTTTT TRBJ1-4 TRBV11-2 NA NA
CAFRQQGNTIYF TGTGCCTTTCGCCAGCAGGGAAACACCATATATTTT TRBJ1-3 TRBV30 NA NA
CASSLESGAGEQYF TGCGCCAGCAGCCTGGAAAGTGGGGCGGGCGAGCAGTACTTC TRBJ2-7 TRBV5-1 NA NA
CASSRGLAGEQYF TGTGCCAGCAGCCGCGGACTAGCTGGCGAGCAGTACTTC TRBJ2-7 TRBV7-3 TRBD2 NA
CASSLTPGAPVNTEAFF TGTGCCAGCAGCTTAACCCCGGGGGCGCCCGTGAACACTGAAGCTTTCTTT TRBJ1-1 TRBV7-3 NA NA
CASSPPGTAYGYTF TGTGCCAGCAGTCCCCCCGGGACAGCGTATGGCTACACCTTC TRBJ1-2 TRBV27 TRBD1 NA
CASSQGVRAVRDKNIQYF TGCGCCAGCAGCCAAGGGGTAAGGGCCGTTCGAGACAAAAACATTCAGTACTTC TRBJ2-4 TRBV4-3 NA NA
CASSQGDREFPGYTF TGTGCCAGCAGCCAGGGGGACAGGGAATTCCCTGGCTACACCTTC TRBJ1-2 TRBV7-3 TRBD1 NA
CASSVAWTGTYGYTF TGTGCCAGCAGCGTAGCTTGGACAGGCACCTATGGCTACACCTTC TRBJ1-2 TRBV9 TRBD1 NA
CASSIQVFGYEQYF TGTGCCAGCAGCATACAGGTTTTTGGGTACGAGCAGTACTTC TRBJ2-7 TRBV6-5 NA NA
CASSTRLAGGTDTQYF TGTGCCAGCAGCACCCGACTAGCGGGAGGTACAGATACGCAGTATTTT TRBJ2-3 TRBV9 TRBD2 NA
CASTNKPHEQYF TGTGCCAGCACCAATAAACCCCACGAGCAGTACTTC TRBJ2-7 TRBV27 NA NA
CASSLLGLAEAGFYEQYF TGTGCCAGCAGTTTATTAGGACTAGCGGAGGCGGGATTCTACGAGCAGTACTTC TRBJ2-7 TRBV27 TRBD2 NA
CASSPRLAADTQYF TGCGCCAGCAGCCCCCGACTAGCTGCAGATACGCAGTATTTT TRBJ2-3 TRBV4-3 TRBD2 NA
CASSSGQQTGADTQYF TGTGCCAGCAGCTCGGGACAACAAACGGGTGCAGATACGCAGTATTTT TRBJ2-3 TRBV7-9 NA NA
CASSQDGAGGTEAFF TGCGCCAGCAGCCAAGATGGGGCAGGGGGGACTGAAGCTTTCTTT TRBJ1-1 TRBV4-1 TRBD1 NA
CASSRTGLAKNIQYF TGTGCCAGCAGTCGAACAGGGTTAGCCAAAAACATTCAGTACTTC TRBJ2-4 TRBV28 NA NA
CASSTLWTGVTDTQYF TGTGCCAGCAGTACGCTTTGGACAGGGGTTACAGATACGCAGTATTTT TRBJ2-3 TRBV27 TRBD1 NA
CASSSTSNHEQYF TGTGCCAGCAGCTCGACTAGTAACCACGAGCAGTACTTC TRBJ2-7 TRBV27 NA NA
CAWSVIVSDYNEQYF TGTGCCTGGAGTGTAATAGTGAGCGACTACAACGAGCAGTACTTC TRBJ2-7 TRBV30 NA NA